This section outlines one T cell receptor beta chain sequence together with its context. Its antigen is not yet known. It has no much larger one-base neighbor in the sample; base qualities were not kept. Systemically healthy Caucasian individuals from Russia, 39 in total and aged about 6 to 100 years, were included as donors. Around 9.8 milliliters of peripheral blood were collected from each donor into EDTA-treated Vacutainer tubes. Ficoll-Paque density-gradient centrifugation was used to isolate PBMCs, with at least 7 million per sample. Trizol reagent was used to extract total RNA from PBMCs, with at least 5 micrograms per sample. Naive CD45RAhigh/CD27high T cell percentages were measured by flow cytometry on a PBMC aliquot from every donor. The sample is drawn from a study of blood T cells in healthy people across ages (dated by TCRdb to 2013 to 2016). For the study in its entirety: In model experiments, template switching captured roughly one uniquely barcoded TCR beta cDNA molecule for every two T cells. Using deep sequencing normalized with unique cDNA molecular identifiers, the study measured how TCR beta repertoire diversity changes with age. Donors were grouped into four age groups: young (average about 15 years), middle-aged (under 40), aged (roughly 62) and long-lived (approximately 82). Donors of different ages were randomly distributed across sequencing lanes to avoid experimental bias. For two donors (one aged 18 to 30 and one aged 80 or older), the study analyzed two additional independent replicas of 1 million unique cDNA reads from the same blood draw. What the research found in general, with its limitations: The long-lived group showed more naive CD4+ T cells, fewer expanded clones and increased TCR diversity than the aged group, suggesting age selection. Observed TCR beta diversity correlated strongly with the percentage of naive T cells measured by flow cytometry. Estimates of total diversity based on one million sequenced T cells were considered lower bounds and underestimates. Because donor CMV infection status was unknown, age-related changes in expanded clonotypes were potentially confounded. As age increased, observed TCR beta diversity per million T cells dropped in a roughly linear way, and a significant reduction was already evident by age roughly 40. Since profiling was done on bulk unsorted PBMCs, naive and antigen-experienced compartments could not be conclusively compared.

From the germline V gene (reference sequence), CDR1 is LGHDT and CDR2 is YNNKEL. The CDR3 contains 14 residues, cysteine and phenylalanine counted. Left in the record is the CDR3 DNA by itself, 42 bases read in frame from the first base. Trimming at the junction amounts to 4 bases on V and 8 bases on J, and the germline ends lie 17 bases apart. Libraries came from 5' RACE. The sequencer was an Illumina HiSeq 2500. A second 7 to 11 cycle PCR used a sample-barcoded 5' primer and a J-beta primer mix. A template-switch 5' adaptor carrying 12 random nucleotides introduced a unique molecular identifier onto each TCR beta cDNA molecule. At least 3 million CDR3-containing paired-end reads were obtained from each sample. The Mint cDNA synthesis kit, primed by a TRBC-specific oligonucleotide, was used to synthesize first-strand cDNA from all RNA. Following uracil-DNA glycosylase treatment, a first 18-cycle PCR with universal primers M1SS and BC2_uni_R was performed on all cDNA. Processing in the source paper ran as follows. For normalization, 1 million high-quality reads were randomly selected from each sample, with every read carrying a distinct molecular identifier. Instead of being binned into consensus sequences, reads with shared molecular identifiers were discarded. MiTCR, set to a Q25 quality threshold and the strictest error-elimination algorithm, was used for CDR3 identification, clonotype clustering and error correction. A nonparametric unseen species model with Euler transformation was used to estimate a lower bound on total TCR beta diversity. The raw public data were reprocessed by TCRdb itself: fastp quality trimming at Q25, MiXCR clonotype calling, in-frame beta chains only. When rows share a CDR3 protein, they turn into one entry using the most common DNA and genes. TCRdb, not the original authors, processed these V and J calls. In this sample the table shows 380,000 or so distinct CDR3 sequences, roughly half of which occur a single time. Together, the top ten hold over 40% of the sample.

The receptor chain draws on TRBV3-1 and TRBJ1-2, with no reliable assignment of the D segment. Sample: blood. The receptor was derived from a man between 60 and 75 years old in good health. Here is the DNA: TGTGCCAGCAGCCCCACGATAAACGGGCCCGGCTACACCTTC. Its protein reads: CASSPTINGPGYTF.